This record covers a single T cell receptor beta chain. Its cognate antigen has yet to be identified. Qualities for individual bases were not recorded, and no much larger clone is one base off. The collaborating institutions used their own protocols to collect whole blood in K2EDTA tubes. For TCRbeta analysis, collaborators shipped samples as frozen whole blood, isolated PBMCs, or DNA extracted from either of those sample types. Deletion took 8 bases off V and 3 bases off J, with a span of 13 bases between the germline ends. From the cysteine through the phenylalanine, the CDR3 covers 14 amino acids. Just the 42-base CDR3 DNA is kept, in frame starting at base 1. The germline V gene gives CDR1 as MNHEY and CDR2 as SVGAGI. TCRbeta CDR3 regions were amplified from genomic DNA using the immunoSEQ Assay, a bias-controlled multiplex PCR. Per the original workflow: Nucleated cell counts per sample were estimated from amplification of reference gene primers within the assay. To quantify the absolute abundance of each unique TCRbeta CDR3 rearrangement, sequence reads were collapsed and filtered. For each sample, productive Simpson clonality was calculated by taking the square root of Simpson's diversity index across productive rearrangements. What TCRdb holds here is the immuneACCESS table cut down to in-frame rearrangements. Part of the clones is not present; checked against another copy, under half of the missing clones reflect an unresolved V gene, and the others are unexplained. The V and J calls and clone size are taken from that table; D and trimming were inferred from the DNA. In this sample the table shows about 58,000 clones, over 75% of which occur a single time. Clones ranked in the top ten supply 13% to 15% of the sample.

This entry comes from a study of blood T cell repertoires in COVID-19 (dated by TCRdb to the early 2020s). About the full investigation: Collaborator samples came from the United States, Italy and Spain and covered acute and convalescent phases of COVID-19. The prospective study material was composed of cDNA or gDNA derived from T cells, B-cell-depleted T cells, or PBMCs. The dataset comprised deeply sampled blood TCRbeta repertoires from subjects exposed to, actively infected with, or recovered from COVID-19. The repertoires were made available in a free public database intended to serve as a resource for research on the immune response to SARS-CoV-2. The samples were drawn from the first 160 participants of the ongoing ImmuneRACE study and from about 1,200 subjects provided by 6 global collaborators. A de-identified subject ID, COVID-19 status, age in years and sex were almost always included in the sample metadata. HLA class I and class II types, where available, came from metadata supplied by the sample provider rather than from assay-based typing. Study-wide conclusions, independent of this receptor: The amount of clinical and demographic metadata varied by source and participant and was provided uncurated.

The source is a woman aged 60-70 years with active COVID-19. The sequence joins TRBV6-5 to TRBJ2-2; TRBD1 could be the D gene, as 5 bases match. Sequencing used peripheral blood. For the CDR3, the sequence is CASAYRRDTGELFF. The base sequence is TGTGCCAGCGCTTACAGGAGAGACACCGGGGAGCTGTTTTTT.